Given below is one T cell receptor beta chain in context. The antigen remains undetermined. TCRdb's table, derived via immunoSEQ multiplex PCR, lists solely in-frame clones and lacks some. The data contain 130,000 or so clones, 89% of them singletons. These data are taken from a study of cytomegalovirus exposure and HLA in healthy donors. The CDR3 extends over 16 amino acids. Trimming took 8 bases from V and 1 from J; bases not matched to a gene: 12. The V gene's germline CDR1 is MNHEY and CDR2 SMNVEV (reference sequence). Overall study results and limits: The study recorded 164 TCR beta chains that were cytomegalovirus-associated.

The chain has TRBV27 and TRBJ2-5, with 8 bases matching TRBD1. The clonotype originates from a young man in good health and CMV-seronegative. Input material: PBMCs. DNA of the CDR3: TGTGCCAGCCCGAGGGGAAAGGACAGGGCCCAAGAGACCCAGTACTTC. Residues: CASPRGKDRAQETQYF.